This TCR beta chain was captured by sequencing in a study of T cell repertoires and HLA-DP antigens. Concerning this clone: Its antigen is unknown.

CD4+ T cells, purified by negative selection, averaged roughly 98% purity. CDR3 length equals 13 residues. With 4 bases clipped from V and 7 bases from J, the junction kept 4 bases outside the gene matches. The V gene's germline CDR1 is MNHEY and CDR2 SVGAGI. Profiling relied on immunoSEQ multiplex PCR, and the TCRdb table lists in-frame clones only, not all of them. The sample lists almost 90,000 clones, around 86% occurring once. The sequence was obtained from a man aged 45-65 years in good health and CMV-seronegative. Sequencing was performed on CD4+ T cells from PBMCs. The chain is built from TRBV6-5 and TRBJ1-2, with 9 nucleotides matching TRBD1. The CDR3 spells CASSWGQGGGYTF. CDR3 nucleotide sequence: TGTGCCAGCAGTTGGGGACAGGGAGGTGGCTACACCTTC.